This entry lists 18 T cell receptor beta chains sequenced from one sample in a study of T cell changes during pregnancy in multiple sclerosis. The data were produced by immunoSEQ multiplex PCR, yet TCRdb's version contains in-frame clones alone and is incomplete. The sample consists of 65,000 to 85,000 clones, 80% to 95% of them appearing once. The sample consisted of CD4+ T cells from peripheral blood mononuclear cells, taken after pregnancy. These TCRs come from a female donor with multiple sclerosis, enrolled in a pregnancy study.

The chain carries TRBV18 and TRBJ2-7, with 7 bases identical to TRBD1. V was pared by 3 bases and J by 4 bases, with 6 bases of the junction left unmatched. The CDR3 covers 14 residues. Looked up from germline, CDR1 is KGHSH and CDR2 is LQKENI. The CDR3 here is CASSPARQGYEQYF. The DNA for the CDR3 is TGTGCCAGCTCACCGGCGAGACAGGGATACGAGCAGTACTTC.

This clone was observed a single time. The chain carries TRBV10-3 and TRBJ2-1; a weak D match, TRBD2 (5 bases). The CDR3 extends over 11 amino acids. Germline-derived CDR1 and CDR2 are ENHRY and SYGVKD. Trimming stripped 4 bases from V and 9 bases from J, with 7 bases between. In DNA, the CDR3 is TGTGCCATCAGTGGAGGGAGTGAGCAGTTCTTC. It is translated as CAISGGSEQFF.

The chain uses TRBV10-3 and TRBJ1-5; D possibly corresponds to TRBD1 (6 bases). CDR1 and CDR2 from the germline V gene are ENHRY and SYGVKD. Trimming left V 2 bases short and J 0 bases short, with 11 bases between. CDR3 size: 16 residues. Here the CDR3 reads CAISEAGDYSNQPQHF. The CDR3 coding sequence is TGTGCCATCAGTGAGGCAGGGGATTATAGCAATCAGCCCCAGCATTTT.

The chain uses TRBV4-2 and TRBJ2-1, with 7 bases lining up with TRBD2. The CDR3 has 14 amino acids. Germline lookup yields CDR1 LGHNA and CDR2 YNFKEQ. Germline trimming cut 3 bases from V and 7 bases from J; bases unmatched to any gene: 6. This CDR3 is CASSQASGPNEQFF. In DNA form, the CDR3 reads TGTGCCAGCAGCCAGGCTAGCGGCCCAAATGAGCAGTTCTTC.

The J gene is TRBJ2-1, the V gene TRBV28, with D possibly TRBD2 on 5 matching bases. This CDR3 contains 16 residues. CDR1 MDHEN and CDR2 SYDVKM come from the germline V gene. Trimming took 2 bases from V and 8 from J, leaving 19 bases between them. The CDR3, as DNA: TGTGCCAGCAGTTTAGCCTTCGGATCCGGGATCTATGAGCAGTTCTTC. Residues: CASSLAFGSGIYEQFF.

The V and J genes are TRBV29-1 and TRBJ2-3; TRBD1 is a possible D gene (6 bases). The CDR3 sequence is 13 residues long. Between the trimmed V and J ends, which lost 6 bases and 2 bases, there was a span of 12 bases. Germline CDR1 and CDR2: SQVTM and ANQGSEA. The CDR3 nucleotides read TGCAGCGTAAGACAGGACAACACAGATACGCAGTATTTT. Translation gives CSVRQDNTDTQYF.

The chain employs TRBV5-1 and TRBJ1-2, with no clear D. V lost 4 bases and J 9 bases, leaving 16 bases between the germline ends. Germline V CDR1 and CDR2: SGHRS, YFSETQ. This CDR3 comprises 13 residues. The CDR3 protein is CASSRPEGLSYTF. CDR3 in DNA: TGCGCCAGCAGCCGTCCAGAGGGATTGAGCTACACCTTC. The whole variable domain, filled in from reference TRBV5-1 and TRBJ1-2, reads KAGVTQTPRYLIKTRGQQVTLSCSPISGHRSVSWYQQTPGQGLQFLFEYFSETQRNKGNFPGRFSGRQFSNSRSEMNVSTLELGDSALYLCASSRPEGLSYTFGSGTRLTVV.

This chain links TRBV6-1 with TRBJ2-7, with 8 nucleotides matching TRBD1. V was clipped by 5 bases and J by 0 bases; unmatched bases: 3. Germline values: CDR1 MNHNS, CDR2 SASEGT. The CDR3 consists of 14 residues. CDR3 sequence (DNA): TGTGCCAGCAGTCCCGGGACAGGCTCCTACGAGCAGTACTTC. Residues: CASSPGTGSYEQYF.

This clone was counted a single time. The chain carries TRBV11-1 and TRBJ2-7; no clear D. CDR1 is SGHAT, CDR2 FQDESV, per germline (reference sequence). V lost 2 bases to trimming and J lost 2 bases, with 10 bases between them. The CDR3 covers 14 residues. CDR3 nucleotide sequence: TGTGCCAGCAGCTTATCAGACAAAGCCTACGAGCAGTACTTC. This encodes CASSLSDKAYEQYF.

V gene TRBV30 combines with J gene TRBJ2-3; 9 nucleotides agree with TRBD1. Germline-derived CDR1 and CDR2 are GTSNPN and SVGIG (reference sequence). V lost 1 base, J lost 0 bases, and 2 bases stayed unmatched. The CDR3 has 15 residues. The CDR3 DNA follows: TGTGCCTGGAGTGCAGGACAGGGGAGCACAGATACGCAGTATTTT. The encoded protein is CAWSAGQGSTDTQYF.

The chain joins TRBV5-1 to TRBJ2-5; D ambiguous. The germline gives CDR1 SGHRS, CDR2 YFSETQ. The CDR3 contains 14 residues. The V and J ends lost 1 base and 5 bases respectively, with 12 bases between them. The CDR3 sequence is CASSLSPFGETQYF. The CDR3 DNA is TGCGCCAGCAGCTTGTCCCCGTTCGGGGAGACCCAGTACTTC.

This sequence joins TRBV11-1 and TRBJ2-3; 10 bases fit TRBD1. V lost 5 bases and J lost 4; bases outside the gene matches: 6. The CDR3 is made up of 15 amino acids. Germline V gene data show CDR1 as SGHAT and CDR2 as FQDESV (reference sequence). The CDR3 nucleotides read TGTGCCAGCAGCGCCCGACAGGGGGCGGCAGATACGCAGTATTTT. Translation: CASSARQGAADTQYF.

The rearrangement links TRBV7-3 to TRBJ1-1; maybe TRBD1 (6 bases). V lost 4 bases and J 1 base, leaving 10 bases between the germline ends. CDR3 length: 14 residues. Germline loops: CDR1 SGHTA, CDR2 FQGTGA. The CDR3 loop is CASSSQGGNTEAFF. In DNA, the CDR3 is TGTGCCAGCAGCTCACAGGGTGGGAACACTGAAGCTTTCTTT.

V usage is TRBV14 and J usage is TRBJ2-7; 7 bases fit TRBD2. CDR1 and CDR2 from the germline V gene are SGHDN and FVKESK. The ends lost 0 bases at V and 7 bases at J; junction bases unmatched: 3. The length of the CDR3 is 13 residues. This CDR3 reads CASSQDLGGEQYF. The DNA of the CDR3 is TGTGCCAGCAGCCAAGATCTGGGGGGGGAGCAGTACTTC. Combining the CDR3 with reference TRBV14 and TRBJ2-7 gives the whole variable domain EAGVTQFPSHSVIEKGQTVTLRCDPISGHDNLYWYRRVMGKEIKFLLHFVKESKQDESGMPNNRFLAERTGGTYSTLKVQPAELEDSGVYFCASSQDLGGEQYFGPGTRLTVT.

The V call is TRBV10-3, the J call TRBJ1-5, with TRBD1 identical over 9 bases. From germline, CDR1 is ENHRY and CDR2 SYGVKD. V lost 11 bases, J lost 0 bases, and 5 bases stayed unmatched. This CDR3 spans 14 amino acids. This CDR3 reads CAAGTGNSNQPQHF. In DNA, the CDR3 is TGTGCCGCCGGGACAGGGAATAGCAATCAGCCCCAGCATTTT.

This clone occurred once. The chain employs TRBV19 and TRBJ1-4, with TRBD1 as a possible D gene (6 bases). Germline values: CDR1 LNHDA, CDR2 SQIVND (reference sequence). The CDR3 is 17 amino acids. Trimming left V 3 bases short and J 0 bases short, with 14 bases between. CDR3 region: CASSILSGQPTNEKLFF. CDR3 coding DNA: TGTGCCAGTAGTATTCTCTCCGGACAGCCAACTAATGAAAAACTGTTTTTT.

This sequence joins TRBV6-1 and TRBJ1-1; TRBD1 agrees at 9 bases. Germline-derived CDR1 and CDR2 are MNHNS and SASEGT. The ends lost 1 base at V and 4 bases at J; junction bases unmatched: 7. The length of the CDR3 is 16 residues. In nucleotides, the CDR3 is TGTGCCAGCAGTGAAGTAATAGGACAGGGGATCACTGAAGCTTTCTTT. It specifies CASSEVIGQGITEAFF.

The chain is built from TRBV30 and TRBJ1-6; D is perhaps TRBD1 (5 bases). Trimming cost V 1 base and J 9 bases, with 13 bases left between them. This CDR3 is 14 amino acids long. Germline loops: CDR1 GTSNPN, CDR2 SVGIG (reference sequence). The CDR3 DNA reads TGTGCCTGGAGTGAGGAATACGGGGGTTCACCCCTCCACTTT. Amino acids: CAWSEEYGGSPLHF. Drawing the rest from reference TRBV30 and TRBJ1-6, the complete variable domain is SQTIHQWPATLVQPVGSPLSLECTVEGTSNPNLYWYRQAAGRGLQLLFYSVGIGQISSEVPQNLSASRPQDRQFILSSKKLLLSDSGFYLCAWSEEYGGSPLHFGNGTRLTVT.